Shown below are 21 T cell receptor beta chains from a single sample sequenced in a study of shared T cell receptors in the human thymus (TCRdb year 2021). The library was produced with the immunoSEQ multiplex PCR assay. TCRdb limited this immuneACCESS table to in-frame rearrangements with V and J called. A share of clones is missing; checked studies link under half to unresolved V genes, and the rest is unexplained. The sample data list approximately 580,000 clones, and around three quarters of these were observed just once. The ten biggest clones cover approximately 0.013% of the sample. The data were also submitted as part of a second study, on human thymus T cells.

The sample consisted of thymocytes. The receptors originated from a boy less than two years old with a congenital heart defect. Donor details come from another sample of the same person, matched by shared clones.

This clone was counted a few times. This sequence joins TRBV4-2 and TRBJ2-3; tentatively, D is TRBD2 (5 bases). CDR1 and CDR2 from the germline V gene are LGHNA and YNFKEQ. The CDR3 is made up of 15 amino acids. V dropped 3 bases and J dropped 2 bases, with 12 bases sitting between them. CDR3 sequence: CASSHQLGPTDTQYF. The CDR3 nucleotides read TGTGCCAGCAGCCATCAACTAGGACCCACAGATACGCAGTATTTT.

The genes are TRBV27 and TRBJ2-5; 9 bases map to TRBD2. V shed 4 bases, J shed 2 bases, and the junction held 2 bases outside the gene matches. The CDR3 totals 14 residues. In germline, CDR1 is MNHEY, CDR2 SMNVEV (reference sequence). The DNA for the CDR3 is TGTGCCAGCAGTTCTAGCGGGACTCAAGAGACCCAGTACTTC. Its protein is CASSSSGTQETQYF.

The chain joins TRBV5-3 to TRBJ2-1; no firm D call. TRBV5-3 is noted as an ORF with a role that remains uncertain. V shed 3 bases and J shed 8 bases, with 12 bases lying between them. The CDR3 has 13 amino acids. The CDR3 DNA follows: TGTGCCAGAAGCTGTATGTCCCAGTATGAGCAGTTCTTC. This sequence encodes CARSCMSQYEQFF.

The chain recombines TRBV9 with TRBJ2-7; 12 bases fit TRBD2. The length of the CDR3 is 16 residues. CDR1 SGDLS and CDR2 YYNGEE come from the germline V gene. V lost 4 bases and J lost 1; bases outside the gene matches: 6. The DNA for the CDR3 is TGTGCCAGCAGCCCCGGGCTAGCGGGAGGGTCCTACGAGCAGTACTTC. Encoded protein: CASSPGLAGGSYEQYF.

The V and J genes are TRBV11-3 and TRBJ1-1, with D possibly TRBD1 on 6 matching bases. Looked up from germline, CDR1 is SGHNT and CDR2 is YENEEA. The CDR3 runs to 12 residues. Trimming left V 3 bases short and J 6 bases short, with 8 bases between. As DNA, the CDR3 is TGTGCCAGCAGCTTGACAGGAGCTGAAGCTTTCTTT. As protein: CASSLTGAEAFF.

The rearrangement links TRBV25-1 to TRBJ2-5; 7 bases are shared with TRBD2. Germline V gives CDR1 MGHDK, CDR2 SYGVNS. V shed 3 bases and J 5 bases; nucleotides not matched to a gene: 9. The CDR3 runs to 15 residues. CDR3 sequence (DNA): TGTGCCAGCAGTGACCTAGCGGACCCGCCGGAGACCCAGTACTTC. Its protein is CASSDLADPPETQYF.

The chain uses TRBV28 and TRBJ1-1; perhaps TRBD1 as D (6 bases). Germline V gene sequence: CDR1 MDHEN, CDR2 SYDVKM. V was shortened by 2 bases and J by 3 bases, with 13 bases between the two germline ends. The CDR3 consists of 15 residues. Here the CDR3 reads CASSLEWEGDTEAFF. The CDR3 DNA reads TGTGCCAGCAGTTTAGAGTGGGAGGGGGACACTGAAGCTTTCTTT.

The rearrangement uses TRBV15 and TRBJ2-5; no firm D call. The CDR3 has 13 amino acids. Germline assignment: CDR1 LNHNV and CDR2 YYDKDF (reference sequence). Trimming removed 0 bases at V and 5 bases at J, with 7 bases between. The CDR3 region is CATSREMRETQYF. Written as DNA, the CDR3 is TGTGCCACCAGCAGAGAAATGAGGGAGACCCAGTACTTC.

The rearrangement joins TRBV19 to TRBJ1-1; D is uncertain. Germline V CDR1 and CDR2: LNHDA, SQIVND (reference sequence). The CDR3 totals 15 residues. The V end was cut by 1 base, the J end by 1 base, with 10 bases between. The CDR3 spells CASSIGPGRNTEAFF. The CDR3 DNA is TGTGCCAGTAGTATAGGCCCGGGAAGGAACACTGAAGCTTTCTTT.

V gene TRBV2 combines with J gene TRBJ2-1; 14 bases line up with TRBD2. With 7 bases clipped from V and 6 bases from J, the junction kept 5 bases outside the gene matches. Germline loops: CDR1 SNHLY, CDR2 FYNNEI. The CDR3 has 15 residues. The CDR3 here is CASTGLAGGGNEQFF. The CDR3 bases are TGTGCCAGCACTGGACTAGCGGGAGGAGGCAATGAGCAGTTCTTC.

The chain uses TRBV5-1 and TRBJ2-7; D remains ambiguous. The germline V and J ends were trimmed by 0 bases and 9 bases, with 19 bases remaining between them. The CDR3 spans 15 residues. Looked up from germline, CDR1 is SGHRS and CDR2 is YFSETQ. CDR3: CASSLEAAQSTMQYF. Written as DNA, the CDR3 is TGCGCCAGCAGCTTGGAAGCAGCGCAAAGTACGATGCAGTACTTC.

The rearrangement joins TRBV7-8 to TRBJ1-5, with 9 bases aligning to TRBD1. The CDR3 spans 18 residues. The germline CDR1 and CDR2 sequences are SGHVS and FQNEAQ. With V trimmed by 4 bases and J by 0 bases, 10 bases remained unmatched. In DNA, the CDR3 is TGTGCCAGCAGCTACCGGGACAGGGAAGATTATAGCAATCAGCCCCAGCATTTT. Its protein is CASSYRDREDYSNQPQHF.

The sample holds a few counts of this clone. CDR3 region: CSVDNQNTEAFF. CDR3 DNA sequence: TGCAGCGTTGACAATCAAAACACTGAAGCTTTCTTT. V is TRBV29-1 and J is TRBJ1-1; no firm D call. Germline CDR1 is SQVTM and CDR2 is ANQGSEA. V was trimmed by 3 bases and J by 2 bases, leaving 7 bases between them. The CDR3 is 12 residues long.

This clone was found a few times. The chain couples TRBV7-3 to TRBJ2-2; TRBD2 matches at 11 bases. Germline values: CDR1 SGHTA, CDR2 FQGTGA. The CDR3 contains 17 residues. Trimming cost V 5 bases and J 0 bases; bases outside gene matches: 5. For the CDR3, the DNA is TGTGCCAGCAGCCCGGGGGGACTAGCGGCGAACACCGGGGAGCTGTTTTTT. Amino acids: CASSPGGLAANTGELFF.

This clone was counted between two and nine times. This chain links TRBV29-1 with TRBJ2-1; 11 positions agree with TRBD2. V was clipped by 2 bases and J by 4 bases; unmatched bases: 19. Germline loops: CDR1 SQVTM, CDR2 ANQGSEA. There are 20 residues in the CDR3. The DNA for the CDR3 is TGCAGCGTTGAAAACGGAGGACTAGCGGGCAAACCACGGGGTTACAATGAGCAGTTCTTC. This encodes CSVENGGLAGKPRGYNEQFF.

The chain recombines TRBV6-5 with TRBJ2-5; D may be TRBD1 (6 bases). The CDR3 runs to 14 residues. The V end lost 6 bases, the J end lost 5 bases, and 16 bases lay between the germline ends. Per germline, CDR1 MNHEY and CDR2 SVGAGI. The chain's CDR3 is CASRQGQARETQYF. As DNA, the CDR3 is TGTGCCAGCAGGCAGGGGCAGGCCAGGGAGACCCAGTACTTC.

This chain connects TRBV6-6 to TRBJ2-3, with TRBD2 as a possible D gene (5 bases). V was trimmed by 1 base and J by 2 bases, leaving 7 bases between them. CDR3 length equals 14 residues. Germline CDR1 reads MNHNY; CDR2 reads SVGAGI (reference sequence). The DNA for the CDR3 is TGTGCCAGCAGTTACTTGGACTCCACAGATACGCAGTATTTT. Residues: CASSYLDSTDTQYF.

This clone has a single count. V gene TRBV5-1 combines with J gene TRBJ1-2, with TRBD1 matching over 9 bases. This CDR3 comprises 18 residues. V gave up 6 bases and J gave up 5 bases; unmatched junction bases: 20. Per the germline V gene, CDR1 is SGHRS and CDR2 is YFSETQ. CDR3 loop: CASTKFSTGTGSPYGYTF. The CDR3 DNA reads as TGCGCCAGCACGAAATTTTCGACCGGGACAGGGAGCCCTTATGGCTACACCTTC.

The chain has TRBV5-6 and TRBJ1-1; TRBD1 aligns across 7 bases. V lost 0 bases and J lost 10; bases outside the gene matches: 12. The germline CDR1 and CDR2 sequences are SGHDT and YYEEEE. The CDR3 contains 15 residues. CDR3 protein: CASSLVSGQGGLAFF. DNA for the CDR3: TGTGCCAGCAGCTTGGTATCTGGCCAGGGGGGCTTAGCTTTCTTT.

The sample holds a few counts of this clone. V is TRBV12-5 and J is TRBJ2-5; 9 positions match TRBD2. Trimming took 3 bases from V and 3 from J; bases not matched to a gene: 11. Germline V gene data show CDR1 as LGHNT and CDR2 as FRNRAP. There are 17 residues in the CDR3. The DNA for the CDR3 is TGTGCTAGTGGTTTTAGGGGTGAAGCGGGAGGTGAAGAGACCCAGTACTTC. It is translated as CASGFRGEAGGEETQYF.

This clone was counted a single time. The junction shows a germline mismatch at one end, possibly a read error. The V gene is TRBV2, the J gene TRBJ2-2, with 8 nucleotides matching TRBD2. Per the germline V gene, CDR1 is SNHLY and CDR2 is FYNNEI. The CDR3 extends over 14 amino acids. CDR3 nucleotides: TGTGCCAGCAGGGAAGTAGCGGGAACCGGGGAGCTGTTTTTT. Amino acid sequence: CASREVAGTGELFF.